This T cell receptor (beta chain) was captured by sequencing in a study of blood T cell repertoires in COVID-19. Study-level information: COVID-19 samples from acute and convalescent phases originated in the United States, Italy and Spain. Sources were T cells, B-cell-depleted T cells, or PBMCs; the material itself was cDNA or gDNA.

In the source study's methods: Researchers report that nucleated cell counts were estimated from reference gene primer amplification. Using immunoSEQ multiplex PCR, the repertoire was profiled, and TCRdb retains in-frame clones only, with some absent. That table supplies the V and J calls and clone size; D and trimming were determined from the DNA. The sample lists over 200,000 clones, more than 80% occurring once. From germline, CDR1 is SGHTA and CDR2 FQGNSA. The CDR3 is made up of 16 amino acids. The J segment lost 2 bases and the V segment lost 4 bases, leaving 7 bases of the junction unmatched. Sequencing was carried out using PBMCs or T cells enriched from blood (not recorded which). The chain employs TRBV7-2 and TRBJ2-2; the match to TRBD1 covers 7 bases. The receptor's source is a man aged 55-75 years who had recovered from COVID-19. CDR3 loop: CASSSTGFLNTGELFF. CDR3 in DNA: TGTGCCAGCAGCTCGACAGGGTTCCTTAACACCGGGGAGCTGTTTTTT.